This T cell receptor (beta chain) was obtained from a study of blood T cell repertoires in COVID-19. About the research overall: The origin of the acute and convalescent COVID-19 samples was the United States, Italy and Spain. From T cells, B-cell-depleted T cells, or PBMCs came the material, which was cDNA or gDNA.

The CDR3 runs 12 residues. The ends were cut back, 4 bases at V and 6 bases at J, with 6 bases in the middle. Germline CDR1 is LGHNA and CDR2 is YNFKEQ. Authors' methods: Using reference gene primer amplification, nucleated cell counts were estimated. Assay: immunoSEQ multiplex PCR; the TCRdb copy retains only in-frame clones and omits some. The V and J calls and clone size are taken from that table; D and trimming were inferred from the DNA. Among under 200,000 clones, roughly 89% were seen once, and the ten largest hold about 3.9%. This TCR came from a woman in her sixties who had recovered from COVID-19. The sample comprised peripheral blood. V is TRBV4-2 and J is TRBJ2-2; D may be TRBD2 (6 bases). This CDR3 reads CASSRDSGELFF. DNA for the CDR3: TGTGCCAGCAGCCGGGACTCCGGGGAGCTGTTTTTT.